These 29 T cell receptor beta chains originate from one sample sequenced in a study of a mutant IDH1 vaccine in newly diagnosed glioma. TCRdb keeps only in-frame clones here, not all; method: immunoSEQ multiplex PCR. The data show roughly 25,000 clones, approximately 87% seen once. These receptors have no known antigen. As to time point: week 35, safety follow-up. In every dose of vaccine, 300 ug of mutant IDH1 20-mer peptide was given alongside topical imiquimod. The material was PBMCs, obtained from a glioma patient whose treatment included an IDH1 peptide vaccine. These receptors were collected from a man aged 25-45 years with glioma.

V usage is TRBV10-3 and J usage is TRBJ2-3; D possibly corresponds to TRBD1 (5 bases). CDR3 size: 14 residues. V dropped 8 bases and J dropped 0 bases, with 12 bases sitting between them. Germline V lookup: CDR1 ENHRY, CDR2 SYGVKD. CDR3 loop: CAIRQGTSTDTQYF. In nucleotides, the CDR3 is TGTGCCATCCGGCAGGGTACTAGCACAGATACGCAGTATTTT.

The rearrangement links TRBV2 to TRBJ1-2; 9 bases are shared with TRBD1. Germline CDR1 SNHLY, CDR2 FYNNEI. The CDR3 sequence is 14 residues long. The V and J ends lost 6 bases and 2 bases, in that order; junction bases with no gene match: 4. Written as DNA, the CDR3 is TGTGCCAGCAGGCGGACAGGGGCGAACTATGGCTACACCTTC. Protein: CASRRTGANYGYTF.

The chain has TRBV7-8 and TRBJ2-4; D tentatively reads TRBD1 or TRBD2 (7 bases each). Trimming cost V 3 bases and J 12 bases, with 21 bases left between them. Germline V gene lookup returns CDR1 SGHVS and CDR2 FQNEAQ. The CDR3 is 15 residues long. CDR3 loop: CASSLGGTEGKSQYF. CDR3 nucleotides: TGTGCCAGCAGCTTGGGAGGGACAGAAGGGAAGAGTCAGTACTTC.

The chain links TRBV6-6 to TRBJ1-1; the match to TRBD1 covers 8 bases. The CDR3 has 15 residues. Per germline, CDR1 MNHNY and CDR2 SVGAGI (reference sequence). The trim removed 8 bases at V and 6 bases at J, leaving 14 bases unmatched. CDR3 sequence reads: CASGRSMTGEPEAFF. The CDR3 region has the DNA TGTGCCAGCGGGCGGAGTATGACAGGGGAGCCTGAAGCTTTCTTT.

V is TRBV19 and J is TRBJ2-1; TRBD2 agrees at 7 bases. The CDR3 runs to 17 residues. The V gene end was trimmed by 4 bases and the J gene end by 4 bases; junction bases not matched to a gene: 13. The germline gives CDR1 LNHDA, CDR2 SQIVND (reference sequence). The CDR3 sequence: CASSRPPASGDYNEQFF. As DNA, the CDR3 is TGTGCCAGTAGTAGACCGCCGGCGAGCGGGGATTACAATGAGCAGTTCTTC.

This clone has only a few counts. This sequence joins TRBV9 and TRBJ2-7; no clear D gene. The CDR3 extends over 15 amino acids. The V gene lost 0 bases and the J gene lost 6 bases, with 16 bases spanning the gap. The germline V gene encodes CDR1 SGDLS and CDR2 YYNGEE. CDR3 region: CASSVDKTLLSEQYF. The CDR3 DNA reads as TGTGCCAGCAGCGTAGATAAAACCCTCCTTTCCGAGCAGTACTTC.

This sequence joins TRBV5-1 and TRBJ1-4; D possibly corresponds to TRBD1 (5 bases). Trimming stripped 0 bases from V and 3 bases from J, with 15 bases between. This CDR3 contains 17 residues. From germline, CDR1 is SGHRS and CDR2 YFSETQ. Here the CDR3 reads CASSLAAGKIANEKLFF. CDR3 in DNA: TGCGCCAGCAGCTTGGCGGCAGGGAAGATTGCTAATGAAAAACTGTTTTTT. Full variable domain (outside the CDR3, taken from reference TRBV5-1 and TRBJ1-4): KAGVTQTPRYLIKTRGQQVTLSCSPISGHRSVSWYQQTPGQGLQFLFEYFSETQRNKGNFPGRFSGRQFSNSRSEMNVSTLELGDSALYLCASSLAAGKIANEKLFFGSGTQLSVL.

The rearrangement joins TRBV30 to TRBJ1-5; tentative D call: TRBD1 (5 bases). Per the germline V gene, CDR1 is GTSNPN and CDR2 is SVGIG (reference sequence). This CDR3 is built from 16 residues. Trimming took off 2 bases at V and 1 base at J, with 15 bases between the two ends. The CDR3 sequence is CAWSPEGPQSNQPQHF. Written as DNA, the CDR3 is TGTGCCTGGAGTCCCGAGGGACCGCAGAGCAATCAGCCCCAGCATTTT.

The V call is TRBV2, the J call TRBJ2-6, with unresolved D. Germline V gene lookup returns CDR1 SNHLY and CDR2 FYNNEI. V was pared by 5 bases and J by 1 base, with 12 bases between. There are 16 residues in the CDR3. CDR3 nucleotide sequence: TGTGCCAGCAGTCAAGGAGTTCGGTCTGGGGCCAACGTCCTGACTTTC. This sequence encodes CASSQGVRSGANVLTF.

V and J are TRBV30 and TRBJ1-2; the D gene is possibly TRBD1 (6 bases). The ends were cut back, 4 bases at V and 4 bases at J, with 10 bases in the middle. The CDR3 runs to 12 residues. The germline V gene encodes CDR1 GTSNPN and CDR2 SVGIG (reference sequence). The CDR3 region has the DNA TGTGCCTGGAAGAAGGGGGTCTATGGCTACACCTTC. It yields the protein CAWKKGVYGYTF.

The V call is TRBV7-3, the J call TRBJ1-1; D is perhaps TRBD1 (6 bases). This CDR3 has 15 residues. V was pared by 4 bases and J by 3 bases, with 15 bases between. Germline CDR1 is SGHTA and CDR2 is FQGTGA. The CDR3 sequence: CASSWGQIGDTEAFF. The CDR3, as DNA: TGTGCCAGCAGCTGGGGACAAATCGGGGACACTGAAGCTTTCTTT.

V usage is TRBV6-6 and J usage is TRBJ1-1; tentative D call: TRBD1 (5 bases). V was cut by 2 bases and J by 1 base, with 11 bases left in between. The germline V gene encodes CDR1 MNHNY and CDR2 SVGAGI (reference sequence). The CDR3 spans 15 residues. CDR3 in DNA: TGTGCCAGCAGTTACGCCCCCGACAGGAACACTGAAGCTTTCTTT. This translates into CASSYAPDRNTEAFF.

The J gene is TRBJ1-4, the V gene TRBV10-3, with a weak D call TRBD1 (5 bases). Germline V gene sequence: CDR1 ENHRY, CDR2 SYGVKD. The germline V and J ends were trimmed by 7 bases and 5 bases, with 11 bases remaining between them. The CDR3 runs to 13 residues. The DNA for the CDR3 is TGTGCCATCACCAGGGACCTAAATGAAAAACTGTTTTTT. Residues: CAITRDLNEKLFF.

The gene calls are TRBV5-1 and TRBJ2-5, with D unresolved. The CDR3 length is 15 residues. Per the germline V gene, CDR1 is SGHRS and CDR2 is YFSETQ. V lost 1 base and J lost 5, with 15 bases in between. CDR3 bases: TGCGCCAGCAGCTTGAGTACCGGGCTAGGGGAGACCCAGTACTTC. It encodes CASSLSTGLGETQYF.

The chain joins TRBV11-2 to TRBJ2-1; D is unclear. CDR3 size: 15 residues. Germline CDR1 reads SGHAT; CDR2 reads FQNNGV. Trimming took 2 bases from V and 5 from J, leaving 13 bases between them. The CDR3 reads CASSLTGSGHNEQFF. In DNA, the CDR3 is TGTGCCAGCAGCTTAACTGGGTCTGGTCACAATGAGCAGTTCTTC.

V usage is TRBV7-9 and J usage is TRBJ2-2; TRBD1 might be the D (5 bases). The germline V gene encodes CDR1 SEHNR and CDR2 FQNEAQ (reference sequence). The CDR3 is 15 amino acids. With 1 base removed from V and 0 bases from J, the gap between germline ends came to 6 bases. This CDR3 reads CASSLDRTNTGELFF. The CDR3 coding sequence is TGTGCCAGCAGCTTAGACAGGACGAACACCGGGGAGCTGTTTTTT. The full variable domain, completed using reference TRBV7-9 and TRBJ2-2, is DTGVSQNPRHKITKRGQNVTFRCDPISEHNRLYWYRQTLGQGPEFLTYFQNEAQLEKSRLLSDRFSAERPKGSFSTLEIQRTEQGDSAMYLCASSLDRTNTGELFFGEGSRLTVL.

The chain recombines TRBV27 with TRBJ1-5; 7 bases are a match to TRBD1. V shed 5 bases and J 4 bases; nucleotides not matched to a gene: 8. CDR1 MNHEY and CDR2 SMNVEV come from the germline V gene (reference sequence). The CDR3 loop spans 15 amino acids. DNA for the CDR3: TGTGCCAGCAGTCGCATTGGACAGGCTAATCAGCCCCAGCATTTT. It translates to CASSRIGQANQPQHF.

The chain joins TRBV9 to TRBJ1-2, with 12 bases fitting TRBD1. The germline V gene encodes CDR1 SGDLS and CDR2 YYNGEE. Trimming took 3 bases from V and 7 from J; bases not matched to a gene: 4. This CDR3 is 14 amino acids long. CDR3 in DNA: TGTGCCAGCAGCGGGGACAGGGGGCCGAGTGGCTACACCTTC. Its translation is CASSGDRGPSGYTF. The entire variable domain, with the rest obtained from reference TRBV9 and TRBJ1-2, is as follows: DSGVTQTPKHLITATGQRVTLRCSPRSGDLSVYWYQQSLDQGLQFLIQYYNGEERAKGNILERFSAQQFPDLHSELNLSSLELGDSALYFCASSGDRGPSGYTFGSGTRLTVV.

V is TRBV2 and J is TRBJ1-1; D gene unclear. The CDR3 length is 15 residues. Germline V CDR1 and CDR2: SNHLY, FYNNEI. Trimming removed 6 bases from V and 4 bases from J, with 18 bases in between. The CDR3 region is CASRTDFIRGTEAFF. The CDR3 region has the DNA TGTGCCAGCAGAACGGACTTCATCCGTGGCACTGAAGCTTTCTTT.

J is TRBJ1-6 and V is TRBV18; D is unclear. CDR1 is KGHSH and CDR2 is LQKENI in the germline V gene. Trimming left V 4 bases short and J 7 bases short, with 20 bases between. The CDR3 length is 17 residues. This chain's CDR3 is CASSLNPISGRNSPLHF. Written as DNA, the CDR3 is TGTGCCAGCTCACTCAACCCGATTTCGGGGAGGAATTCACCCCTCCACTTT.

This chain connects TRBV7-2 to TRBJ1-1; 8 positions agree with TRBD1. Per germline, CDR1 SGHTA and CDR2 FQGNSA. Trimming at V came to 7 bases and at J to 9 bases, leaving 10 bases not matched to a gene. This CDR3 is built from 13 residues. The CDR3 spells CASNVPGQVQAFF. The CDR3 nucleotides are TGTGCCAGCAACGTCCCGGGACAGGTTCAAGCTTTCTTT.

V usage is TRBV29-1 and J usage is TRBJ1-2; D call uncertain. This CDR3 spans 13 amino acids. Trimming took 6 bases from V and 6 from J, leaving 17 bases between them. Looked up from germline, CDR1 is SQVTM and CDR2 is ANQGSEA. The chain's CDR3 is CSVEHASVDGYTF. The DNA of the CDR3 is TGCAGCGTGGAACACGCTTCGGTGGATGGCTACACCTTC. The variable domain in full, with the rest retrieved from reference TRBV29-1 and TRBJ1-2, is SAVISQKPSRDICQRGTSLTIQCQVDSQVTMMFWYRQQPGQSLTLIATANQGSEATYESGFVIDKFPISRPNLTFSTLTVSNMSPEDSSIYLCSVEHASVDGYTFGSGTRLTVV.

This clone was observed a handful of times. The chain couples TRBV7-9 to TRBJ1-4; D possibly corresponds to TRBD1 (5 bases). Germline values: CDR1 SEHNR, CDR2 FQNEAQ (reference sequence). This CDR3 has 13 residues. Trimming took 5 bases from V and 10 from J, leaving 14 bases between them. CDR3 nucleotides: TGTGCCAGCAGCCCGGACCCGGGGGGAAAACTGTTTTTT. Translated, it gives CASSPDPGGKLFF.

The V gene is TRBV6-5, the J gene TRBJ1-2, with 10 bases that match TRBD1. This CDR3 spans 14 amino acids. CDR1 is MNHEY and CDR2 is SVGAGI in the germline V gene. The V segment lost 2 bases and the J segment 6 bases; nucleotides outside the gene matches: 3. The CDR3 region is CASSYGTGDNGYTF. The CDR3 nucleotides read TGTGCCAGCAGTTACGGGACAGGGGACAATGGCTACACCTTC.

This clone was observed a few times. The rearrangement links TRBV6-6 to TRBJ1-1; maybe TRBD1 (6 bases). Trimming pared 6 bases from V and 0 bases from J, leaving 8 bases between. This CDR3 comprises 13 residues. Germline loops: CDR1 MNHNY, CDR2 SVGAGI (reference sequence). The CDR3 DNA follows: TGTGCCAGCAGCGGACAGATGAACACTGAAGCTTTCTTT. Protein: CASSGQMNTEAFF.

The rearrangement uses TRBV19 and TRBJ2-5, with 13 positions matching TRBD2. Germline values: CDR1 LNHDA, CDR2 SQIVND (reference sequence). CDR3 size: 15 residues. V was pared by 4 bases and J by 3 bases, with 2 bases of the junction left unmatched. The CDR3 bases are TGTGCCAGTAGTACGGGACTAGCGGGGAAAGAGACCCAGTACTTC. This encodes CASSTGLAGKETQYF.

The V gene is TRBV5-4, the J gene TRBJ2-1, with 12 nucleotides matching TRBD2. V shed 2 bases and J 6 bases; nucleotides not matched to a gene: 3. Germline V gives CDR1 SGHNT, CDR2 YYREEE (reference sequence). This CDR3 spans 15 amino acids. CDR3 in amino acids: CASSLPSGGANEQFF. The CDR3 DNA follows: TGTGCCAGCAGCTTACCTAGCGGGGGGGCCAATGAGCAGTTCTTC.

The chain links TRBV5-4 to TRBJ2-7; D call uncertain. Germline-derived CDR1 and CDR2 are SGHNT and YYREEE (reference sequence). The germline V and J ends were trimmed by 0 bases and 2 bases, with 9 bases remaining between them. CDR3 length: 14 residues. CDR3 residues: CASSLGSEAYEQYF. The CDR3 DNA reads TGTGCCAGCAGCTTGGGGTCGGAAGCCTACGAGCAGTACTTC. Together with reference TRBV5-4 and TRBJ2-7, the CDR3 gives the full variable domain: ETGVTQSPTHLIKTRGQQVTLRCSSQSGHNTVSWYQQALGQGPQFIFQYYREEENGRGNFPPRFSGLQFPNYSSELNVNALELDDSALYLCASSLGSEAYEQYFGPGTRLTVT.

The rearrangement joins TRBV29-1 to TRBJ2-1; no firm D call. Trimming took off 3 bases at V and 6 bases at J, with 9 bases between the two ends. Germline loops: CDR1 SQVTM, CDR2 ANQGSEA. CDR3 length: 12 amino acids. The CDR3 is CSVESRGNEQFF. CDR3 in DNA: TGCAGCGTTGAGTCGAGAGGCAATGAGCAGTTCTTC.